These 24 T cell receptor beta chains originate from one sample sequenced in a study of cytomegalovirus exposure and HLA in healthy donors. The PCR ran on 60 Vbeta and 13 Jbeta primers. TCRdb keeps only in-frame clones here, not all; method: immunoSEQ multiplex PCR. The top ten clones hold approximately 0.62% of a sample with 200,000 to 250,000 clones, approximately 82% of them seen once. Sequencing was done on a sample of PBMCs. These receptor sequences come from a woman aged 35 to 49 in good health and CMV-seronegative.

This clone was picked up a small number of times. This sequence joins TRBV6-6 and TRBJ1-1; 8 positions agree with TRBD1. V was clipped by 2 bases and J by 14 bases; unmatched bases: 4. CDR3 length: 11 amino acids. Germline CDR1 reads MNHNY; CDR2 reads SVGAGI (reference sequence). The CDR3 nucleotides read TGTGCCAGCAGTTACCAGGACAGGGCCTTCTTT. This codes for CASSYQDRAFF.

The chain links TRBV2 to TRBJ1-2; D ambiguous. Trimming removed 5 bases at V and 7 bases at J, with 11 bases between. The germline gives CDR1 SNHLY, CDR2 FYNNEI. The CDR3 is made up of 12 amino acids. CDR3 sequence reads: CASSPGLGGYTF. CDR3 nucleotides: TGTGCCAGCAGTCCCGGACTGGGTGGCTACACCTTC.

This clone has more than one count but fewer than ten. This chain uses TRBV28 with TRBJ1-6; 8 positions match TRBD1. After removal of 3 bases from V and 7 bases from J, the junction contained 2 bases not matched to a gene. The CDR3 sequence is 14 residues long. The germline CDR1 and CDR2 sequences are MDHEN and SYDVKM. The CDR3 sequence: CASSFNRGNSPLHF. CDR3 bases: TGTGCCAGCAGTTTCAACAGGGGGAATTCACCCCTCCACTTT.

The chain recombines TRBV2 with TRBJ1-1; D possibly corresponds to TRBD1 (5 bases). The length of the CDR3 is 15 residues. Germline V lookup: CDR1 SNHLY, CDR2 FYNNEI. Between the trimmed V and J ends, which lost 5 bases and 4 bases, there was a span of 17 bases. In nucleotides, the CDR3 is TGTGCCAGCAGTACCCGCCGGGGGGACCTCACTGAAGCTTTCTTT. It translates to CASSTRRGDLTEAFF.

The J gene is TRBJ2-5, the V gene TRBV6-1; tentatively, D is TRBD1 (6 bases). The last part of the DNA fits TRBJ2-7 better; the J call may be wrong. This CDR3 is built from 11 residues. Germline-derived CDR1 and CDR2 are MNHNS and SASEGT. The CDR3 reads CASGGPYEQYF. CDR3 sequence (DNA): TGTGCCAGTGGGGGCCCCTACGAGCAGTACTTC.

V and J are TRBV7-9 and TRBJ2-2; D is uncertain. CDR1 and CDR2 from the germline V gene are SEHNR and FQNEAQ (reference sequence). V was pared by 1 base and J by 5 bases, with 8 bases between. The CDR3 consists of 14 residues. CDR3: CASSLGGRTGELFF. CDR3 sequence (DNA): TGTGCCAGCAGCTTAGGAGGCAGAACCGGGGAGCTGTTTTTT. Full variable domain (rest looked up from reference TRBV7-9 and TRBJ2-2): DTGVSQNPRHKITKRGQNVTFRCDPISEHNRLYWYRQTLGQGPEFLTYFQNEAQLEKSRLLSDRFSAERPKGSFSTLEIQRTEQGDSAMYLCASSLGGRTGELFFGEGSRLTVL.

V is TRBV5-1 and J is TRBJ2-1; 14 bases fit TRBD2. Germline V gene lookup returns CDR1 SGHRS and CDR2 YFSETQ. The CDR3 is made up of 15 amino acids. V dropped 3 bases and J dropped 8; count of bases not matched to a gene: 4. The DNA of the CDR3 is TGCGCCAGCAGCTGGACTAGCGGGGGGAACGATGAGCAGTTCTTC. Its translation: CASSWTSGGNDEQFF.

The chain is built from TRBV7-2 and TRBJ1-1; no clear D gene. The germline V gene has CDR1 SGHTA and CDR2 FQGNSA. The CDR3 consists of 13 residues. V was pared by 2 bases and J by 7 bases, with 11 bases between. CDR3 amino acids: CASSLFREGEAFF. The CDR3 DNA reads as TGTGCCAGCAGCTTATTCCGGGAGGGTGAAGCTTTCTTT.

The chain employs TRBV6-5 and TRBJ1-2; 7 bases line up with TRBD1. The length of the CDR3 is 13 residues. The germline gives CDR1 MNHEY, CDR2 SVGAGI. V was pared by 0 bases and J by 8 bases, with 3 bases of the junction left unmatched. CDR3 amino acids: CASSYSTGNGYTF. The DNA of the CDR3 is TGTGCCAGCAGTTACTCGACAGGGAACGGCTACACCTTC.

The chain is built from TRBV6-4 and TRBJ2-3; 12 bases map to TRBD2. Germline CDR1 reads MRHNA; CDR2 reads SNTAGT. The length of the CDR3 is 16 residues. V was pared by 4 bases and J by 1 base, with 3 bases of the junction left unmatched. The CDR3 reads CASSASGGAGTDTQYF. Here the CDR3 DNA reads TGTGCCAGCAGTGCTAGCGGGGGGGCAGGCACAGATACGCAGTATTTT.

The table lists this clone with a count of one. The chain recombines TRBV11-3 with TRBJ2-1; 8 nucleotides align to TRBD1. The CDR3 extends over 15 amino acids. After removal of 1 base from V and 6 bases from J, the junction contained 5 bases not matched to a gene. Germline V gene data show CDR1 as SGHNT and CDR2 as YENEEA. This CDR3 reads CASSLAGGGGNEQFF. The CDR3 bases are TGTGCCAGCAGCTTAGCAGGGGGCGGAGGCAATGAGCAGTTCTTC.

CDR3 in amino acids: CATLAYNEQFF. CDR3 DNA sequence: TGTGCCACCTTGGCTTACAATGAGCAGTTCTTC. This rearrangement joins TRBV19 to TRBJ2-1; D gene uncertain. The germline gives CDR1 LNHDA, CDR2 SQIVND (reference sequence). This CDR3 has 11 amino acids. V dropped 10 bases and J dropped 4 bases, with 8 bases sitting between them. Using reference TRBV19 and TRBJ2-1 for the parts outside the CDR3, the full variable domain is DGGITQSPKYLFRKEGQNVTLSCEQNLNHDAMYWYRQDPGQGLRLIYYSQIVNDFQKGDIAEGYSVSREKKESFPLTVTSAQKNPTAFYLCATLAYNEQFFGPGTRLTVL.

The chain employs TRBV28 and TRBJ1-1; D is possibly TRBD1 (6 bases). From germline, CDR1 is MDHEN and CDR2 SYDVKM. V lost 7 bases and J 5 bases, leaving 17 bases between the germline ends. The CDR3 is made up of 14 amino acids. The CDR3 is CASNGGPGFTEAFF. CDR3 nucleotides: TGTGCCAGCAACGGGGGGCCAGGGTTTACTGAAGCTTTCTTT.

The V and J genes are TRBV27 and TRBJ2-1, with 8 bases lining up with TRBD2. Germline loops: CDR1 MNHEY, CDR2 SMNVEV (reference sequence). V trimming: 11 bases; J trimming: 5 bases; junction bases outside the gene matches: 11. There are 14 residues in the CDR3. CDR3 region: CAAAEAGAHNEQFF. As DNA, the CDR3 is TGTGCCGCAGCAGAAGCGGGGGCACACAATGAGCAGTTCTTC.

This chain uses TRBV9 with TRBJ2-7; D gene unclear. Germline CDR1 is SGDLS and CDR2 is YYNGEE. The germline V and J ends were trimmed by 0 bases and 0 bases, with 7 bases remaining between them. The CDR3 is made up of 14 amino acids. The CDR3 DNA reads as TGTGCCAGCAGCGTAGACAGTTCCTCCTACGAGCAGTACTTC. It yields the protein CASSVDSSSYEQYF. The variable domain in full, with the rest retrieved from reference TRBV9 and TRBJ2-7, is DSGVTQTPKHLITATGQRVTLRCSPRSGDLSVYWYQQSLDQGLQFLIQYYNGEERAKGNILERFSAQQFPDLHSELNLSSLELGDSALYFCASSVDSSSYEQYFGPGTRLTVT.

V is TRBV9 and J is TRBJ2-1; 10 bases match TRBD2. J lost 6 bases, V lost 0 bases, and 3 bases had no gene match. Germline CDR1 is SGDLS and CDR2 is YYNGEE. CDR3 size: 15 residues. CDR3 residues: CASSVGGTSVNEQFF. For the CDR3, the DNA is TGTGCCAGCAGCGTAGGAGGGACTAGCGTCAATGAGCAGTTCTTC.

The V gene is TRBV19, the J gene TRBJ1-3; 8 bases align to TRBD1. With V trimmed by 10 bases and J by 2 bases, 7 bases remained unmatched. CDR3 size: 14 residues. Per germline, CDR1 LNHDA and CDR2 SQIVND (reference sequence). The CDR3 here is CATKQDRAGNTIYF. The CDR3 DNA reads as TGTGCCACCAAGCAGGACAGGGCTGGAAACACCATATATTTT.

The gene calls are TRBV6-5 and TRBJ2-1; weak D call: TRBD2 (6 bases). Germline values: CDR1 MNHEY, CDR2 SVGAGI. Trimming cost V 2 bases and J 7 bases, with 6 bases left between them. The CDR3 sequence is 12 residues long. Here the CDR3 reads CASSYSGNEQFF. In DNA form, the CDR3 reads TGTGCCAGCAGTTACAGCGGGAATGAGCAGTTCTTC.

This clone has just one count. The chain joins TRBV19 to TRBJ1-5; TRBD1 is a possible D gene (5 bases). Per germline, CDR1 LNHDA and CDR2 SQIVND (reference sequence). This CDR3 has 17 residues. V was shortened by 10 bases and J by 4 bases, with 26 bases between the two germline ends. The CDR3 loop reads CATADNALRAKNQPQHF. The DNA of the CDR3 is TGTGCCACCGCGGACAACGCTCTTCGAGCGAAGAATCAGCCCCAGCATTTT. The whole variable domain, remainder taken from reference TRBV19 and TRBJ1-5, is DGGITQSPKYLFRKEGQNVTLSCEQNLNHDAMYWYRQDPGQGLRLIYYSQIVNDFQKGDIAEGYSVSREKKESFPLTVTSAQKNPTAFYLCATADNALRAKNQPQHFGDGTRLSIL.

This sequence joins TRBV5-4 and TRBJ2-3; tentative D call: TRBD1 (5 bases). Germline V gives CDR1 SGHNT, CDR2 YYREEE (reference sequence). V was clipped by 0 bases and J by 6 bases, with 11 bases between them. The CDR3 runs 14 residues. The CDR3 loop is CASSLGGGSDTQYF. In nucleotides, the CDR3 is TGTGCCAGCAGCTTGGGGGGCGGATCTGATACGCAGTATTTT.

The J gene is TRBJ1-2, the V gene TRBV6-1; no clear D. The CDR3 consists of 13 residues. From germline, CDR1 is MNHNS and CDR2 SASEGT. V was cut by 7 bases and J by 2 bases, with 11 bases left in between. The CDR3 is CASTPARNYGYTF. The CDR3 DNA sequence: TGTGCCAGCACGCCAGCGAGAAACTATGGCTACACCTTC.

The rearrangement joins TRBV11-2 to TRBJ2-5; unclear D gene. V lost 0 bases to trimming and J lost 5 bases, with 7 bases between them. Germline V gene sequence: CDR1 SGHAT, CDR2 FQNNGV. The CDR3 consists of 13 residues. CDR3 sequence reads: CASSLDQVETQYF. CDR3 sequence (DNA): TGTGCCAGCAGCTTAGATCAGGTGGAGACCCAGTACTTC.

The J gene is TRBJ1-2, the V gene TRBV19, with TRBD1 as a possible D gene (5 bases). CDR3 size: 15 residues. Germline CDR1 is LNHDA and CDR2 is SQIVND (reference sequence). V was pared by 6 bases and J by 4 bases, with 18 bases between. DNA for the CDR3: TGTGCCAGTAGAAACCCCGGATGGGGGGTCTATGGCTACACCTTC. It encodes CASRNPGWGVYGYTF.

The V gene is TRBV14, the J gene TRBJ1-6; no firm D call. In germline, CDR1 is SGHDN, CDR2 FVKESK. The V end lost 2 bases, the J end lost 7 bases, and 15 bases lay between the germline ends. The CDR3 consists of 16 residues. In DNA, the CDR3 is TGTGCCAGCAGCCAACAGGCCAGCTACACCAATTCACCCCTCCACTTT. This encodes CASSQQASYTNSPLHF.